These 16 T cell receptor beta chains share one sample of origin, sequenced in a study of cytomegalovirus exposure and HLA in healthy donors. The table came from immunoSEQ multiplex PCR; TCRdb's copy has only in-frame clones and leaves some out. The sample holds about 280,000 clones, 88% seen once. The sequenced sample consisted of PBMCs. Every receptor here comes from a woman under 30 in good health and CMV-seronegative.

This chain's CDR3 is CAIRPGQGTDTQYF. The CDR3 coding sequence is TGTGCCATCAGACCGGGACAGGGTACAGATACGCAGTATTTT. The chain joins TRBV10-3 to TRBJ2-3; 9 nucleotides agree with TRBD1. CDR3 size: 14 residues. Germline-derived CDR1 and CDR2 are ENHRY and SYGVKD. After removal of 6 bases from V and 3 bases from J, the junction contained 4 bases not matched to a gene.

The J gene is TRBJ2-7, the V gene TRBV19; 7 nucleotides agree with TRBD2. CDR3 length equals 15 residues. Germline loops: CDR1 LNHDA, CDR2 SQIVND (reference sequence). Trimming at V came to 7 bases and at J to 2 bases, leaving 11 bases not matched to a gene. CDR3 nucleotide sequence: TGTGCCAGTACCAGAACCAGCGGGGTACCCTACGAGCAGTACTTC. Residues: CASTRTSGVPYEQYF.

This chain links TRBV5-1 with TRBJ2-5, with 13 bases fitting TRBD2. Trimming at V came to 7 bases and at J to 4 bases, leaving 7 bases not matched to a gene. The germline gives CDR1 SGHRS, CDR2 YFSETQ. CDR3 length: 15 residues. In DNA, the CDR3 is TGCGCCAGCGGAGGACTAGCGGGAGCCGGAGAGACCCAGTACTTC. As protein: CASGGLAGAGETQYF.

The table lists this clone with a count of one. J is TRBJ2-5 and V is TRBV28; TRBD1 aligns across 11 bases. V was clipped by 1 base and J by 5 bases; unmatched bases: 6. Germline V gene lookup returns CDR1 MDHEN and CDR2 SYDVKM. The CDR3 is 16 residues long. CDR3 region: CASSLSRTGGTETQYF. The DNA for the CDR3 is TGTGCCAGCAGTTTATCACGGACAGGGGGCACGGAGACCCAGTACTTC.

CDR3 protein: CASSLGQGGQPQHF. The CDR3 bases are TGTGCCAGCAGTTTGGGACAGGGAGGTCAGCCCCAGCATTTT. The chain has TRBV28 and TRBJ1-5; 9 positions agree with TRBD1. The CDR3 is made up of 14 amino acids. CDR1 is MDHEN and CDR2 is SYDVKM in the germline V gene. V gave up 3 bases and J gave up 6 bases; unmatched junction bases: 3.

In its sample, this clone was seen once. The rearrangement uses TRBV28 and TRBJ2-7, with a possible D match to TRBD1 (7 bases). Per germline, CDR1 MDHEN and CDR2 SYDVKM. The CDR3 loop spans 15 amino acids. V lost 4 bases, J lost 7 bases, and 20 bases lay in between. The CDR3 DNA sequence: TGTGCCAGCAGTTCGGAGGGGGCCTCTCTTGGGGAGCAGTACTTC. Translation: CASSSEGASLGEQYF.

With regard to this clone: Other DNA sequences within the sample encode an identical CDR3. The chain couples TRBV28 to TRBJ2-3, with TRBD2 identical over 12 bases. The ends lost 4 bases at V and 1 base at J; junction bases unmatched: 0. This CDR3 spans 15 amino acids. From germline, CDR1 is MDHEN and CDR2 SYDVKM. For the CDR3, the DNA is TGTGCCAGCAGTTCTAGCGGGAGGGGCACAGATACGCAGTATTTT. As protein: CASSSSGRGTDTQYF.

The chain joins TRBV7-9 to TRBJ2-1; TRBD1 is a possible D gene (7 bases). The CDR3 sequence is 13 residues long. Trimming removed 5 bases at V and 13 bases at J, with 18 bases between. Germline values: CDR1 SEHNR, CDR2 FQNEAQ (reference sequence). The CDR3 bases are TGTGCCAGCAGCCAGGAGGGGGCAGGTTTCCAGTTCTTC. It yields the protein CASSQEGAGFQFF.

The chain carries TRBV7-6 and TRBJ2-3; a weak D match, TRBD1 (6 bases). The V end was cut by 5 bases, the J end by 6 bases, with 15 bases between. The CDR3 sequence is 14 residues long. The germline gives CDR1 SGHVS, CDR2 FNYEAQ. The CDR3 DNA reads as TGTGCCAGCAGCCCACAGGGTGTCAGGGATACGCAGTATTTT. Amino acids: CASSPQGVRDTQYF.

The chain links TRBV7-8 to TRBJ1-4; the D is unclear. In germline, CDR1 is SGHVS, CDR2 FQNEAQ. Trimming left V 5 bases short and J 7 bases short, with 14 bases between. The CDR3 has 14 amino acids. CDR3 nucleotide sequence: TGTGCCAGCAGCCCAGGTCGGATCCGTGAAAAACTGTTTTTT. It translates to CASSPGRIREKLFF.

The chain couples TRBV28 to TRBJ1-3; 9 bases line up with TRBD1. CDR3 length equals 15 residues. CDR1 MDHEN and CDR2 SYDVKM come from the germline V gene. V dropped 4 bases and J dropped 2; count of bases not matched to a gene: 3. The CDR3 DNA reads TGTGCCAGCAGTTGGGACAGGGTGACTGGAAACACCATATATTTT. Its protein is CASSWDRVTGNTIYF.

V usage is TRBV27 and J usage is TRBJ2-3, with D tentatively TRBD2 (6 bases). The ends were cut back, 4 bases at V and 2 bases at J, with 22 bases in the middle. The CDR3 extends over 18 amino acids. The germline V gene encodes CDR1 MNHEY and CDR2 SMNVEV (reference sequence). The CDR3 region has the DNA TGTGCCAGCAGTTGGGGAAGGTGGCAGGGAGGAGCCACAGATACGCAGTATTTT. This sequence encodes CASSWGRWQGGATDTQYF.

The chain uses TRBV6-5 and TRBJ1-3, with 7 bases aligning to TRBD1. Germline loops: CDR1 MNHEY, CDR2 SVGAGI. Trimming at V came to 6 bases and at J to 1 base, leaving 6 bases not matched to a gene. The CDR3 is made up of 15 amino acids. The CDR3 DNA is TGTGCCAGCAGCGTAGCCAGGGGGTCTGGAAACACCATATATTTT. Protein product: CASSVARGSGNTIYF.

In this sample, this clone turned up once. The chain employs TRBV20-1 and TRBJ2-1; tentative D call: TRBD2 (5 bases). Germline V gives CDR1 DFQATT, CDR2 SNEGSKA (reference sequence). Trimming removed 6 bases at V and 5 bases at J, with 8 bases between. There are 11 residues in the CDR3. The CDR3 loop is CSARTHNEQFF. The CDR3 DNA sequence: TGCAGTGCCCGGACTCACAATGAGCAGTTCTTC.

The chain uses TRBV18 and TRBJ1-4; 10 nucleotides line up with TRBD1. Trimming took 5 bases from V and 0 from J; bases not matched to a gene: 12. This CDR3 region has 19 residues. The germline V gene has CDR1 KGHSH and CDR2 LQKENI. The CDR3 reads CASSSMRQGAFATNEKLFF. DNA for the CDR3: TGTGCCAGCTCATCTATGAGACAGGGGGCGTTTGCAACTAATGAAAAACTGTTTTTT.

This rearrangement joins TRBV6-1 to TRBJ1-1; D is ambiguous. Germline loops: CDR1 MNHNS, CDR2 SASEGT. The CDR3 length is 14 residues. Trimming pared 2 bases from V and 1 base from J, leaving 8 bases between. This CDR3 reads CASSELLGNTEAFF. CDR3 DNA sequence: TGTGCCAGCAGTGAACTCCTCGGGAACACTGAAGCTTTCTTT.